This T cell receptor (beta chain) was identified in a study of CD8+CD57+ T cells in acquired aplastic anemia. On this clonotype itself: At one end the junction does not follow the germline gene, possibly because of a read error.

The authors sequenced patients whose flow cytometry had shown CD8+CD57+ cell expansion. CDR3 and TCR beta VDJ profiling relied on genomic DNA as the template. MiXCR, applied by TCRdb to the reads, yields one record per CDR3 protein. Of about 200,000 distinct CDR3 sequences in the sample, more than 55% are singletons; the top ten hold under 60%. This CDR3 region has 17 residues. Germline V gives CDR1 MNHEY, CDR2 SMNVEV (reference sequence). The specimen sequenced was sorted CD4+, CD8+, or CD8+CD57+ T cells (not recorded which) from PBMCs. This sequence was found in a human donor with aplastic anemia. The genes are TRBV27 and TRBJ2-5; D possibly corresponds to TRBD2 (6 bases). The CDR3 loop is CASSQDGTSSNRETQYF. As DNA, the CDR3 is TGCGCCAGCAGCCAAGATGGCACTAGCAGCAATCGGGAGACCCAGTACTTC.